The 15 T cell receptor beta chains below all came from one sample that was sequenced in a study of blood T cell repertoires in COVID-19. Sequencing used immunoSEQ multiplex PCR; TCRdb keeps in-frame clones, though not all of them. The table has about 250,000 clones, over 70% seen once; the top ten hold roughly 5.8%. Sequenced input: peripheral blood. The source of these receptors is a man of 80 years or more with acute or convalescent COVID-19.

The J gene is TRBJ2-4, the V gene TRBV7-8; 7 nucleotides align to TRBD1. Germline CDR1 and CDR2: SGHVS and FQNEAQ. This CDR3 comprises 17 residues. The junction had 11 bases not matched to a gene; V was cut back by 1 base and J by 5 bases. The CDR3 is CASSLVSTGSNENIQYF. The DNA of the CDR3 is TGTGCCAGCAGCTTAGTTTCGACAGGGTCTAATGAAAACATTCAGTACTTC.

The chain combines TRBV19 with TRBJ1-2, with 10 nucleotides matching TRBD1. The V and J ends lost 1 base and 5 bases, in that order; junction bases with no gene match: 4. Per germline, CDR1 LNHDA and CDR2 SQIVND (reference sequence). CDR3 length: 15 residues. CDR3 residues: CASSIGGTGAYGYTF. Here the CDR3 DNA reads TGTGCCAGTAGTATAGGTGGGACAGGGGCATATGGCTACACCTTC.

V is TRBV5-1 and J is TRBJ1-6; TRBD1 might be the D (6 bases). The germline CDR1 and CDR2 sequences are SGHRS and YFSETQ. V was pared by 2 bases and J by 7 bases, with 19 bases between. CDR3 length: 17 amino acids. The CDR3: CASSFYPEDSENSPLHF. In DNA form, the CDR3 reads TGCGCCAGCAGCTTCTACCCGGAGGACAGCGAAAATTCACCCCTCCACTTT. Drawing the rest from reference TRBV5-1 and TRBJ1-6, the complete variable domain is KAGVTQTPRYLIKTRGQQVTLSCSPISGHRSVSWYQQTPGQGLQFLFEYFSETQRNKGNFPGRFSGRQFSNSRSEMNVSTLELGDSALYLCASSFYPEDSENSPLHFGNGTRLTVT.

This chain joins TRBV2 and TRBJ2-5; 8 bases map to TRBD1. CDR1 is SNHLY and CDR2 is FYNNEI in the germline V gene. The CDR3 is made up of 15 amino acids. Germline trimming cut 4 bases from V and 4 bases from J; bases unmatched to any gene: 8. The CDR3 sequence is CASSAQGALGETQYF. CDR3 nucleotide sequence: TGTGCCAGCAGTGCTCAGGGGGCGCTTGGAGAGACCCAGTACTTC.

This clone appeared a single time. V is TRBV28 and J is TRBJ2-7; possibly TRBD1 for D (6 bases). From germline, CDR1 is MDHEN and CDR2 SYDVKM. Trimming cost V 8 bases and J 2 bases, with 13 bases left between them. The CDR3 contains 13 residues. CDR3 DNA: TGTGCCAGCGGCCGGGACACAGCCTACGAGCAGTACTTC. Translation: CASGRDTAYEQYF. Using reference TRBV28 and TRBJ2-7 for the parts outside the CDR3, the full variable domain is DVKVTQSSRYLVKRTGEKVFLECVQDMDHENMFWYRQDPGLGLRLIYFSYDVKMKEKGDIPEGYSVSREKKERFSLILESASTNQTSMYLCASGRDTAYEQYFGPGTRLTVT.

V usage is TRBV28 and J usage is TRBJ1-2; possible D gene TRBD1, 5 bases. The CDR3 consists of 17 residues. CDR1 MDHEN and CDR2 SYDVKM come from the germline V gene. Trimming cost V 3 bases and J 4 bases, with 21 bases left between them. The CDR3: CASSLDGQWRDLYGYTF. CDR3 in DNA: TGTGCCAGCAGTTTGGATGGGCAGTGGAGGGACCTCTATGGCTACACCTTC.

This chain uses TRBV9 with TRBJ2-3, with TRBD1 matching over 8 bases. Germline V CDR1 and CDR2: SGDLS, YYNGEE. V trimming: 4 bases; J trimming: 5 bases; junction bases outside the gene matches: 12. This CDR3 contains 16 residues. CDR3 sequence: CASSLQGASLEDTQYF. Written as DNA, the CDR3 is TGTGCCAGCAGCCTCCAGGGGGCGTCTTTAGAAGATACGCAGTATTTT.

The CDR3 nucleotides read TGCGCCAGCAGATCCCCCTCGGAGATAGCGGGAGGGGTTGAGACCCAGTACTTC. It encodes CASRSPSEIAGGVETQYF. J is TRBJ2-5 and V is TRBV5-1; 11 bases match TRBD2. The germline V gene has CDR1 SGHRS and CDR2 YFSETQ. J gave up 5 bases and V 5 bases, and 17 bases lay outside the gene matches. This CDR3 has 18 residues. The full variable domain, its missing parts supplied by reference TRBV5-1 and TRBJ2-5, is KAGVTQTPRYLIKTRGQQVTLSCSPISGHRSVSWYQQTPGQGLQFLFEYFSETQRNKGNFPGRFSGRQFSNSRSEMNVSTLELGDSALYLCASRSPSEIAGGVETQYFGPGTRLLVL.

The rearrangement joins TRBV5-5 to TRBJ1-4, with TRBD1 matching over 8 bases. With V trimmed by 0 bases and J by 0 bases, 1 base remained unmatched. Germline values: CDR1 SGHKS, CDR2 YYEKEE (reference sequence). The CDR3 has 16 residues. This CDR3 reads CASSLEGQATNEKLFF. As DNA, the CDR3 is TGTGCCAGCAGCTTGGAGGGACAGGCAACTAATGAAAAACTGTTTTTT. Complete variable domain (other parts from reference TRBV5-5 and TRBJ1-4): DAGVTQSPTHLIKTRGQQVTLRCSPISGHKSVSWYQQVLGQGPQFIFQYYEKEERGRGNFPDRFSARQFPNYSSELNVNALLLGDSALYLCASSLEGQATNEKLFFGSGTQLSVL.

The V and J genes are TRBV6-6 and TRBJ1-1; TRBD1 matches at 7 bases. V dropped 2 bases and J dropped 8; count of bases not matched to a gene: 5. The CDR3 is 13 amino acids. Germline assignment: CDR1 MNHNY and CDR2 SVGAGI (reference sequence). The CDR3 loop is CASSYPGQPEAFF. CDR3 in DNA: TGTGCCAGCAGTTACCCGGGACAGCCAGAAGCTTTCTTT.

The CDR3 loop is CASSSGPTGTGGRNYGYTF. The CDR3 nucleotides read TGTGCCAGCAGCTCGGGGCCCACCGGGACAGGGGGCCGGAACTATGGCTACACCTTC. The chain combines TRBV7-2 with TRBJ1-2; 12 bases fit TRBD1. Germline CDR1 and CDR2: SGHTA and FQGNSA. This CDR3 contains 19 residues. The ends lost 4 bases at V and 2 bases at J; junction bases unmatched: 14.

This CDR3 reads CASSEPPGWIHF. The CDR3, as DNA: TGTGCCAGCAGTGAGCCGCCAGGGTGGATCCACTTT. V gene TRBV6-1 combines with J gene TRBJ1-6; TRBD1 is a possible D gene (5 bases). Germline V lookup: CDR1 MNHNS, CDR2 SASEGT. The CDR3 runs to 12 residues. V dropped 3 bases and J dropped 17 bases, with 14 bases sitting between them.

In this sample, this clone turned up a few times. The CDR3 loop reads CASSHQIENSPLHF. The CDR3 DNA sequence: TGTGCCAGCAGCCACCAAATAGAGAATTCACCCCTCCACTTT. The rearrangement links TRBV14 to TRBJ1-6; D is undetermined. Germline lookup yields CDR1 SGHDN and CDR2 FVKESK. V lost 3 bases and J lost 7, with 10 bases in between. The CDR3 length is 14 residues.

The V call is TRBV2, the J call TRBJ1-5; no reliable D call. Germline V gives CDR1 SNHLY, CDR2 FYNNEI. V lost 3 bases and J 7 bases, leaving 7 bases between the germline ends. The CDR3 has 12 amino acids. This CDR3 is CASSDNSQPQHF. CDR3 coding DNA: TGTGCCAGCAGTGACAACAGCCAGCCCCAGCATTTT.

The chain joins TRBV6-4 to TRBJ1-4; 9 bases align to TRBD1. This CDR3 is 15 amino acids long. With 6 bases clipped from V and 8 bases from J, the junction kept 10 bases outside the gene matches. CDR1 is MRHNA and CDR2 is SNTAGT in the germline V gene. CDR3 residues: CASSATQGAGEKLFF. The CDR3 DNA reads TGTGCCAGCAGCGCCACACAGGGGGCTGGGGAAAAACTGTTTTTT.